The 9 T cell receptor beta chains listed next were all sequenced from one sample in a study of CD8 T cells in Susac syndrome (dated by TCRdb to between 2018 and 2021). Library preparation used the immunoSEQ multiplex PCR assay. RNA was extracted using the RNeasy kit, and roughly 0.5 to 1 microgram was reverse transcribed with random hexamers. TCRdb handled the public reads itself, with Q25 trimming in fastp and clone calling in MiXCR, and kept productive beta chains. Each entry is one CDR3 protein sequence, shown with its most common DNA and genes. The sample table contains 180,000 or so distinct CDR3 sequences; only one count was recorded for about 94% of them. 0.1% of the sample comes from the top ten. The sequenced sample was CD4+ T cells from PBMCs. The receptors come from a human donor in good health.

The rearrangement links TRBV14 to TRBJ1-2; D may be TRBD1 (6 bases). Germline loops: CDR1 SGHDN, CDR2 FVKESK. The CDR3 sequence is 14 residues long. Deletions cut 2 bases from V and 5 bases from J, with 12 bases between. CDR3 sequence reads: CASSQLQGPYGYTF. The DNA of the CDR3 is TGTGCCAGCAGCCAATTACAGGGCCCGTATGGCTACACCTTC.

The V gene is TRBV28, the J gene TRBJ2-7; 7 bases are shared with TRBD1. In germline, CDR1 is MDHEN, CDR2 SYDVKM. After removal of 3 bases from V and 0 bases from J, the junction contained 5 bases not matched to a gene. CDR3 size: 15 residues. CDR3 sequence: CASSFSGQPSYEQYF. DNA for the CDR3: TGTGCCAGCAGTTTTTCGGGACAGCCCTCCTACGAGCAGTACTTC.

J is TRBJ2-7 and V is TRBV30, with D maybe TRBD2 (6 bases). The V gene lost 7 bases and the J gene lost 3 bases, with 10 bases spanning the gap. Germline V CDR1 and CDR2: GTSNPN, SVGIG (reference sequence). The CDR3 runs 11 residues. The CDR3, as DNA: TGTGCCTTCATGGGAGGCTACGAGCAGTACTTC. It yields the protein CAFMGGYEQYF.

The rearrangement joins TRBV20-1 to TRBJ2-1, with D possibly being TRBD2 (5 bases). The CDR3 spans 13 residues. V was trimmed by 6 bases and J by 6 bases, leaving 15 bases between them. From germline, CDR1 is DFQATT and CDR2 SNEGSKA (reference sequence). This chain's CDR3 is CSARLRATNEQFF. The DNA of the CDR3 is TGCAGTGCACGTCTGCGGGCAACCAATGAGCAGTTCTTC.

The chain combines TRBV7-2 with TRBJ2-7, with 11 nucleotides matching TRBD1. Germline loops: CDR1 SGHTA, CDR2 FQGNSA. Unmatched junction bases numbered 7, after V lost 5 bases and J lost 4 bases. The CDR3 runs to 15 residues. The CDR3 DNA is TGTGCCAGCAGCATAGGGACAGGGGGAGCATACGAGCAGTACTTC. This sequence encodes CASSIGTGGAYEQYF.

CDR3 sequence: CATTTGTSYGYTF. The DNA for the CDR3 is TGTGCCACCACGACAGGGACTAGCTATGGCTACACCTTC. The chain carries TRBV15 and TRBJ1-2; the match to TRBD1 covers 7 bases. Germline-derived CDR1 and CDR2 are LNHNV and YYDKDF (reference sequence). The CDR3 runs to 13 residues. V lost 7 bases and J lost 4; bases outside the gene matches: 6. The full variable domain, its missing parts supplied by reference TRBV15 and TRBJ1-2, is DAMVIQNPRYQVTQFGKPVTLSCSQTLNHNVMYWYQQKSSQAPKLLFHYYDKDFNNEADTPDNFQSRRPNTSFCFLDIRSPGLGDTAMYLCATTTGTSYGYTFGSGTRLTVV.

This chain uses TRBV12-5 with TRBJ2-7; 8 bases match TRBD2. Germline assignment: CDR1 LGHNT and CDR2 FRNRAP. CDR3 length equals 18 residues. After removal of 2 bases from V and 2 bases from J, the junction contained 14 bases not matched to a gene. CDR3 loop: CASGLSSGSSGKTYEQYF. CDR3 in DNA: TGTGCTAGTGGTTTGAGCTCAGGGAGTAGCGGGAAAACCTACGAGCAGTACTTC.

J is TRBJ2-6 and V is TRBV24-1; D uncertain. V was trimmed by 4 bases and J by 1 base, leaving 13 bases between them. Germline V gene sequence: CDR1 KGHDR, CDR2 SFDVKD. This CDR3 region has 17 residues. CDR3 bases: TGTGCCACCAGTGACCAACGAAGCCCATCTGGGGCCAACGTCCTGACTTTC. This sequence encodes CATSDQRSPSGANVLTF.

For the CDR3, the DNA is TGCAGCGTTGAAGGACTAGCGGGCTGGCCCAGTTTCGGCACAGATACGCAGTATTTT. Residues: CSVEGLAGWPSFGTDTQYF. The chain has TRBV29-1 and TRBJ2-3, with 10 positions matching TRBD2. V gave up 1 base and J gave up 1 base; unmatched junction bases: 14. Germline CDR1 and CDR2: SQVTM and ANQGSEA. CDR3 length: 19 residues.